A single sample is the source of the 17 T cell receptor beta chains below, sequenced in a study of T cells after yellow fever vaccination. TCRdb itself ran the 5' RACE reads through MiXCR, one entry per CDR3 protein. The sample carries some 560,000 distinct CDR3 sequences, 17% recorded once. Sequencing used PBMCs, obtained about 5 days after the first yellow fever vaccination. These receptors originate from a man aged 18 to 30 who received the YFV17D yellow fever vaccine.

The rearrangement links TRBV7-2 to TRBJ2-5; possibly TRBD2 for D (7 bases). From germline, CDR1 is SGHTA and CDR2 FQGNSA. The CDR3 has 16 residues. Trimming stripped 5 bases from V and 5 bases from J, with 21 bases between. This CDR3 reads CASSPRGARGRETQYF. The CDR3 nucleotides read TGTGCCAGCAGCCCTCGGGGGGCCAGAGGTCGGGAGACCCAGTACTTC.

J is TRBJ2-5 and V is TRBV7-2; 7 bases agree with TRBD1. The germline V gene has CDR1 SGHTA and CDR2 FQGNSA. The CDR3 loop spans 14 amino acids. V gave up 5 bases and J gave up 8 bases; unmatched junction bases: 11. The CDR3 DNA follows: TGTGCCAGCAGCAAGAGGGACAGCATCGGAACCCAGTACTTC. Translated: CASSKRDSIGTQYF.

This chain uses TRBV2 with TRBJ2-1, with 7 bases identical to TRBD2. Germline CDR1 is SNHLY and CDR2 is FYNNEI. This CDR3 comprises 14 residues. The CDR3 sequence: CALWGGSSYNEQFF. The CDR3 DNA reads TGTGCTCTTTGGGGGGGGAGCTCCTACAATGAGCAGTTCTTC.

About this clonotype: A read error may account for a junction end that differs from germline. V usage is TRBV5-1 and J usage is TRBJ2-3; tentative D call: TRBD1 (6 bases). The CDR3 is 15 amino acids. Germline V gene lookup returns CDR1 SGHRS and CDR2 YFSETQ. The CDR3 region is CASSLGWTVQGNADF. In DNA, the CDR3 is TGCGCCAGCAGCTTGGGATGGACGGTCCAGGGGAACGCCGATTTT.

This chain uses TRBV10-3 with TRBJ2-6; D perhaps matches TRBD1 (6 bases). This CDR3 has 14 amino acids. Deletions cut 9 bases from V and 4 bases from J, with 13 bases between. CDR1 ENHRY and CDR2 SYGVKD come from the germline V gene. The DNA for the CDR3 is TGTGCCATTGTACAGGGATCCGGGGCCAACGTCCTGACTTTC. Its translation is CAIVQGSGANVLTF.

This chain connects TRBV29-1 to TRBJ1-6; no clear D gene. From germline, CDR1 is SQVTM and CDR2 ANQGSEA. The CDR3 is 16 amino acids. The CDR3 coding sequence is TGCAGTGATAGCCGGGGTAGAAGGTCCTATAATTCACCCCTCCACTTT. The encoded protein is CSDSRGRRSYNSPLHF.

This clonotype was counted between two and nine times. V usage is TRBV20-1 and J usage is TRBJ2-2; the D is unclear. V shed 1 base and J shed 5 bases, with 11 bases lying between them. Per germline, CDR1 DFQATT and CDR2 SNEGSKA (reference sequence). CDR3 size: 14 residues. CDR3 residues: CSARVPSGTGELFF. Here the CDR3 DNA reads TGCAGTGCTAGAGTACCGTCCGGGACCGGGGAGCTGTTTTTT.

Only a few counts were recorded for this clonotype. The rearrangement joins TRBV4-1 to TRBJ1-2; no reliable D call. Germline V gene lookup returns CDR1 MGHRA and CDR2 YSYEKL. The CDR3 length is 13 residues. Between the trimmed V and J ends, which lost 4 bases and 4 bases, there was a span of 10 bases. CDR3 residues: CASSRPEAYGYTF. In nucleotides, the CDR3 is TGCGCCAGCAGCCGACCGGAGGCCTATGGCTACACCTTC.

In this sample, this clonotype turned up a few times. The genes are TRBV7-2 and TRBJ2-7; no definite D call. CDR1 is SGHTA and CDR2 is FQGNSA in the germline V gene. CDR3 size: 14 residues. Trimming shortened V by 2 bases and J by 3 bases, and 11 bases separated the two germline ends. CDR3 nucleotide sequence: TGTGCCAGCAGCTTAAACCCAGGAGACTACGAGCAGTACTTC. This translates into CASSLNPGDYEQYF.

V gene TRBV12-3 or TRBV12-4 combines with J gene TRBJ2-4; D remains ambiguous. The CDR3 spans 15 residues. Trimming left V 1 base short and J 3 bases short, with 10 bases between. DNA of the CDR3: TGTGCCAGCAGTTTAGGGTTGCACAGCAAAAACATTCAGTACTTC. This codes for CASSLGLHSKNIQYF.

This chain joins TRBV27 and TRBJ1-2, with 7 bases fitting TRBD1. With 4 bases clipped from V and 2 bases from J, the junction kept 7 bases outside the gene matches. The CDR3 extends over 15 amino acids. Germline assignment: CDR1 MNHEY and CDR2 SMNVEV (reference sequence). The CDR3 protein is CASSSSHRGNYGYTF. Written as DNA, the CDR3 is TGTGCCAGCAGTTCCTCTCACAGGGGAAACTATGGCTACACCTTC.

The chain recombines TRBV18 with TRBJ2-1; D gene uncertain. Germline CDR1 reads KGHSH; CDR2 reads LQKENI. The CDR3 runs 15 residues. Trimming shortened V by 2 bases and J by 9 bases, and 17 bases separated the two germline ends. The CDR3 bases are TGTGCCAGCTCACCAGACCTGGCGCCCGTTGGTGAGCAGTTCTTC. The encoded protein is CASSPDLAPVGEQFF.

This clonotype was counted many times. This chain links TRBV6-2 or TRBV6-3 with TRBJ2-3; tentatively, D is TRBD2 (6 bases). Per germline, CDR1 MNHEY and CDR2 SVGEGT. V was pared by 5 bases and J by 6 bases, with 15 bases between. There are 14 residues in the CDR3. CDR3 nucleotides: TGTGCCAGCAGTCACCGGGACTGGTGGGATACGCAGTATTTT. It is translated as CASSHRDWWDTQYF.

This clonotype has a handful of counts. This sequence joins TRBV9 and TRBJ1-6, with D unresolved. V dropped 4 bases and J dropped 5 bases, with 13 bases sitting between them. The CDR3 contains 15 residues. CDR1 is SGDLS, CDR2 YYNGEE, per germline. As DNA, the CDR3 is TGTGCCAGCAGCAGCGACGGTCGGCATAATTCACCCCTCCACTTT. Its protein product is CASSSDGRHNSPLHF.

This clonotype was seen a handful of times. The chain combines TRBV4-1 with TRBJ2-1, with 7 bases identical to TRBD2. CDR1 is MGHRA and CDR2 is YSYEKL in the germline V gene. V lost 4 bases to trimming and J lost 4 bases; unmatched junction nucleotides: 7. This CDR3 contains 15 residues. CDR3 sequence (DNA): TGCGCCAGCAGCCCCGTTGGGGGGGAATACAATGAGCAGTTCTTC. Translating gives CASSPVGGEYNEQFF.

The gene calls are TRBV11-2 and TRBJ2-5; 9 bases map to TRBD1. CDR1 is SGHAT and CDR2 is FQNNGV in the germline V gene. The CDR3 sequence is 15 residues long. The V segment lost 5 bases and the J segment 1 base; nucleotides outside the gene matches: 5. CDR3 sequence: CASSPWTGVQETQYF. CDR3 coding DNA: TGTGCCAGCAGCCCGTGGACAGGGGTCCAAGAGACCCAGTACTTC.

The rearrangement joins TRBV12-3 or TRBV12-4 to TRBJ1-5; TRBD1 matches 8 bases. CDR3 length: 17 residues. After removal of 5 bases from V and 4 bases from J, the junction contained 13 bases not matched to a gene. CDR3 in amino acids: CASSNSPPNRGNQPQHF. The CDR3, as DNA: TGTGCCAGCAGTAACTCTCCACCAAACAGGGGGAATCAGCCCCAGCATTTT.